This note documents a single T cell receptor beta chain sequence. What it recognizes is unknown. Researchers report isolating at least 6 million PBMCs per sample. These data originate in a study of blood T cells in healthy people across ages. Using a J-beta primer mix together with a sample-barcoded 5' primer, a second PCR was run for about 7 to 12 cycles. A single record per CDR3 protein comes from TCRdb applying MiXCR to the 5' RACE reads. The repertoire has approximately 790,000 distinct CDR3 sequences, 55% to 65% of them found once; the top ten carry around 30%. Overall study findings and caveats: Across the age range, TCR beta diversity per million T cells fell in a roughly linear way.

CDR3 length: 13 amino acids. CDR1 MDHEN and CDR2 SYDVKM come from the germline V gene. The clonotype originates from a man under 40 in good health. Specimen: blood. The chain has TRBV28 and TRBJ2-4, with D tentatively TRBD1 (7 bases). The J call may be incorrect, as the DNA end agrees better with TRBJ2-7. CDR3 region: CASSVSGGYEQYF. CDR3 coding DNA: TGTGCCAGCAGCGTGTCAGGGGGGTACGAGCAGTACTTC.